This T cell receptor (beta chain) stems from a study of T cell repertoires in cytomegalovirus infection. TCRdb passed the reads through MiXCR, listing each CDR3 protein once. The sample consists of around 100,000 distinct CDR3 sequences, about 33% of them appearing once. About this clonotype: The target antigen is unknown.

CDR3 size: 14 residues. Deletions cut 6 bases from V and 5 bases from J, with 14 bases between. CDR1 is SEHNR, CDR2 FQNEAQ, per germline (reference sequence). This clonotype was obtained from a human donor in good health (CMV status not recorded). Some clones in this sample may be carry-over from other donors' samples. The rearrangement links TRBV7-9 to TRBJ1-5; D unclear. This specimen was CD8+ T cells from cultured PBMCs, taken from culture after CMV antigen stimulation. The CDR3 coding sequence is TGTGCCAGCAGAGCGGAGAGGGCGGATCAGCCCCAGCATTTT. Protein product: CASRAERADQPQHF.